Described below is a single TCR beta chain sequence and its context. No antigen is known for it. Germline loops: CDR1 SGHTA, CDR2 FQGNSA. V gave up 3 bases and J gave up 1 base, with 12 bases separating them. The CDR3 covers 15 residues. These data come from a study of T cell responses to AZD1222 COVID-19 vaccine. Across the whole study: Some second doses came at about 4 weeks and others at about 12 weeks; these were pooled. Whole-study results and caveats: It should be noted that donors were predominantly white British and more often female, and clonal diversity was possibly underestimated. Spike regions recognized by vaccine-associated CD4 TCRs spanned the protein, led by 160-218 and 743-854. Variant regions that are unmutated are reportedly the target of nearly half of spike-specific TCRs.

Repertoires were generated with immunoSEQ multiplex PCR, while TCRdb's copy carries only in-frame clones and drops some. This table has nearly 110,000 clones, more than 80% appearing once. Sequenced material: peripheral blood, taken on day 0 of AZD1222 vaccination. The receptor comes from an adult in good health. The chain links TRBV7-2 to TRBJ1-2; weak D call: TRBD1 (5 bases). As DNA, the CDR3 is TGTGCCAGCAGCTTGCGGACATCTTATAACTATGGCTACACCTTC. Translating it yields CASSLRTSYNYGYTF.